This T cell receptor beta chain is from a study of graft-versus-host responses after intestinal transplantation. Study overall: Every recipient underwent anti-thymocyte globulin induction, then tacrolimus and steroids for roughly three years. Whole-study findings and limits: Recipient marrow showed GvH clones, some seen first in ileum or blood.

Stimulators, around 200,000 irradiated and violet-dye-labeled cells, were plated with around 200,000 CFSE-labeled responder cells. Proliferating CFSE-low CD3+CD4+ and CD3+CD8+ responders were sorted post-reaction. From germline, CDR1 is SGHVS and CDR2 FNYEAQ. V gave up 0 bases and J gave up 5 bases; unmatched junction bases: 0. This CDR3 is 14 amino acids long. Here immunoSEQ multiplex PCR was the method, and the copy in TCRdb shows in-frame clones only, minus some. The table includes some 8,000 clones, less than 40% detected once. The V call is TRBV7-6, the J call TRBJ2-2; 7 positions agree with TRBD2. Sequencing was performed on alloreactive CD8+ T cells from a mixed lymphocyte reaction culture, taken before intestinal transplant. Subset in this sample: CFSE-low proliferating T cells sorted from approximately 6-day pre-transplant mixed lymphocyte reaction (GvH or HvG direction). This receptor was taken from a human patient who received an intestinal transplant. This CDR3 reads CASSLAGGTGELFF. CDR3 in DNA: TGTGCCAGCAGCTTAGCGGGGGGGACCGGGGAGCTGTTTTTT.